One TCR beta chain is described in this entry. The data belong to a study of OX40 agonist ivuxolimab in advanced cancers. As for the study in general: With a range of roughly 20 to 85, age averaged approximately 64 years, and 70% to 85% were male.

The V segment lost 4 bases and the J segment 5 bases; nucleotides outside the gene matches: 6. CDR3 length: 15 amino acids. The germline gives CDR1 SGDLS, CDR2 YYNGEE. Only in-frame clones appear in the TCRdb table, and some are missing; sequencing was by immunoSEQ multiplex PCR. Among roughly 91,000 clones listed, roughly 89% were seen once. V usage is TRBV9 and J usage is TRBJ2-5; 12 bases are shared with TRBD2. The origin of this receptor is an adult with an advanced solid tumor such as melanoma, head and neck, liver or kidney cancer. The sample here was CD4+ or CD8+ T cells sorted from blood, taken in a trial of the OX40 agonist ivuxolimab. The CDR3 nucleotides are TGTGCCAGCAGCTCCCTAGCGGGGGGGTTGGAGACCCAGTACTTC. It yields the protein CASSSLAGGLETQYF.